Sequencing of this TCR beta chain was carried out in a study of regulatory T cells in long-lasting Graves disease (dated by TCRdb to the early 2020s). For the wider study: To count as having persistent Graves' disease, a patient had to have received antithyroid drug treatment for over 5 years with TSH receptor autoantibodies remaining persistently positive. Persistent Graves' disease patients in the clinical cohort had taken antithyroid drugs for 9 to 11 years on average. The study was registered as a clinical trial and conducted in China. A total of about 35 samples underwent TCR sequencing, from some 13 patients with persistent Graves' disease and roughly 20 patients with newly diagnosed Graves' disease. This study used TCR sequencing and RNA sequencing of peripheral blood to compare persistent Graves' disease patients against newly diagnosed Graves' disease patients.

CDR1 WSHSY and CDR2 SAAADI are derived from the germline V gene. Its CDR3 holds 13 amino acids, cysteine through phenylalanine. Of the read, only the CDR3 DNA is kept; its 39 bases are in frame from base 1. Trimming accounts for 6 bases at V and 9 bases at J, while the number of junction bases matched to no gene is 5. Study-level results and caveats: Sequencing and analysis were limited to the TCR beta chain. A larger number of public clonotypes was shared among persistent patients (approximately 2,500) than among newly diagnosed patients (around 880). The study examined only peripheral blood because the primary lesion, thyroid tissue, could not be accessed. Persistent Graves' disease patients showed lower TCR Shannon entropy and fewer highly expanded clones than newly diagnosed patients, suggesting clonal expansion. As a limitation, the authors acknowledged that the small sample size may reduce accuracy. TRBV28, TRBJ1-2 and TRBJ2-5 were preferentially used in persistent disease, while TRBV20-1 and TRBJ2-1 were favored in newly diagnosed disease.

There are a few counts of this clonotype. Its antigen has not been determined. Base qualities are not recorded, but no much larger clone differs from it by a single base. Libraries were constructed by multiplex PCR. Sequencing was carried out with an Illumina HiSeq 4000. To build TCR beta libraries, CDR3 regions were amplified by Arm-PCR using iRepertoire HTBI primers. Gel purification was performed on PCR products prior to sequencing. The study's own analysis went as follows. A total of around 59 TRBV and 14 TRBJ segments were identified across samples and were used for gene usage analysis of CDR3 amino acid clonotypes. Filtered high-quality paired reads were merged into contigs using COPE and FqMerger. BLAST was used to align contigs to the IMGT TRBV, TRBD and TRBJ reference genes, and CDR3 was defined following IMGT. Highly expanded clones were defined as clonotypes with a frequency above 0.1%. Shannon entropy was used to measure repertoire diversity, and the Gini coefficient was used to measure V-J evenness. Clonotypes shared by more than one individual were considered public. Using fastp trimming at Q25 and MiXCR clonotype assembly, TCRdb reanalyzed the public sequencing data and kept in-frame beta chains. Each entry is one CDR3 protein sequence, shown with its most common DNA and genes. TCRdb's processing, not the study's, gives the V and J calls here. The sample includes roughly 700,000 distinct CDR3 sequences, with around 32% observed a single time. The ten largest account for roughly 46% of the sample.

According to the study, the label for this sample's time point signals: persistent/refractory GD, antithyroid drugs over 5 years with positive TRAb. For both TCR sequencing and RNA sequencing, RNA was extracted from PBMCs using TRIzol. The diagnosis of Graves' disease followed American Thyroid Association guidelines. The patients came from an endocrinology department in Xi'an, China. From each patient, approximately 10 milliliters of peripheral blood was collected into an EDTA anticoagulant tube. Ficoll Paque Plus density gradient separation was used to isolate PBMCs, and no further T cell sorting was performed. An Agilent 2100 Bioanalyzer and agarose gel were used to check RNA quality, while a NanoDrop 2000 measured RNA concentration.

The receptor was isolated from a female donor with Graves disease. This specimen was peripheral blood mononuclear cells (PBMCs), taken when the disease was refractory, from a patient treated with antithyroid drugs. This receptor chain uses TRBV10-2 and TRBJ1-1, with 12 bases in between that match TRBD1. Here the CDR3 is given as CASSRGQGAKAFF. The nucleotide sequence is TGCGCCAGCAGCCGGGGACAGGGGGCAAAAGCTTTCTTT.